The 28 T cell receptor beta chains below all came from one sample that was sequenced in a study of cytomegalovirus exposure and HLA in healthy donors. It was with 60 Vbeta and 13 Jbeta primers that the PCR ran. The assay was immunoSEQ multiplex PCR, and TCRdb's table has in-frame clones only and misses some. The repertoire holds around 140,000 clones, roughly 9.8% seen once, with less than 2% in the top ten. Sequenced material: PBMCs. All receptors derive from a man aged 50-59 years in good health and CMV-seronegative.

The gene calls are TRBV5-1 and TRBJ1-1; D remains ambiguous. Germline CDR1 SGHRS, CDR2 YFSETQ. The CDR3 has 14 amino acids. Trimming took 0 bases from V and 1 from J, leaving 7 bases between them. CDR3 sequence: CASSLGSRNTEAFF. The CDR3 nucleotides are TGCGCCAGCAGCTTGGGGTCGAGGAACACTGAAGCTTTCTTT.

This clone was counted between two and nine times. The chain joins TRBV15 to TRBJ2-1, with D possibly TRBD1 on 5 matching bases. The CDR3 spans 16 residues. The ends were cut back, 0 bases at V and 0 bases at J, with 9 bases in the middle. From germline, CDR1 is LNHNV and CDR2 YYDKDF (reference sequence). The CDR3 spells CATSRDQGNSYNEQFF. Written as DNA, the CDR3 is TGTGCCACCAGCAGAGATCAGGGAAACTCCTACAATGAGCAGTTCTTC.

The V gene is TRBV18, the J gene TRBJ2-5; 8 nucleotides match TRBD2. CDR3 length: 14 amino acids. Trimming cost V 1 base and J 11 bases; bases outside gene matches: 9. Germline loops: CDR1 KGHSH, CDR2 LQKENI. The CDR3 nucleotides read TGTGCCAGCTCACCACTAGCGGGGCGTGGGGAGCAGTACTTC. Its translation: CASSPLAGRGEQYF.

The sample holds a few counts of this clone. The genes are TRBV25-1 and TRBJ1-1; D is perhaps TRBD1 (5 bases). Trimming left V 4 bases short and J 8 bases short, with 11 bases between. Germline lookup yields CDR1 MGHDK and CDR2 SYGVNS. The CDR3 is 12 amino acids. The CDR3 coding sequence is TGTGCCAGCAGTGTTGGGACTTTGGAAGCTTTCTTT. Its protein is CASSVGTLEAFF.

This clone has a handful of counts. The V call is TRBV19, the J call TRBJ1-5, with TRBD1 identical over 7 bases. Germline values: CDR1 LNHDA, CDR2 SQIVND (reference sequence). After removal of 10 bases from V and 0 bases from J, the junction contained 18 bases not matched to a gene. The CDR3 is 18 amino acids. In DNA form, the CDR3 reads TGTGCCACTCACGCAAAGGACAGGAGAATCTATAGCAATCAGCCCCAGCATTTT. Protein product: CATHAKDRRIYSNQPQHF.

The rearrangement joins TRBV9 to TRBJ2-5; 7 bases align to TRBD2. The germline gives CDR1 SGDLS, CDR2 YYNGEE. Germline trimming cut 2 bases from V and 5 bases from J; bases unmatched to any gene: 6. CDR3 length equals 14 residues. CDR3 protein: CASSVGPGRETQYF. The CDR3 region has the DNA TGTGCCAGCAGCGTGGGCCCCGGGAGGGAGACCCAGTACTTC.

The chain is built from TRBV28 and TRBJ1-1; maybe TRBD1 (5 bases). The ends were cut back, 5 bases at V and 1 base at J, with 17 bases in the middle. The CDR3 consists of 16 residues. Germline CDR1 is MDHEN and CDR2 is SYDVKM. CDR3 nucleotides: TGTGCCAGCAGTCCCCCCGAGGGGAGGTCGAACACTGAAGCTTTCTTT. Translated, it gives CASSPPEGRSNTEAFF.

The genes are TRBV5-3 and TRBJ2-2, with 9 bases that match TRBD1. TRBV5-3 is reported as an ORF; its role is uncertain. The CDR3 has 17 amino acids. V lost 4 bases, J lost 5 bases, and 12 bases stayed unmatched. DNA for the CDR3: TGTGCCAGAAGCCTACCCCCTGGACAGGGGAGGACCGGGGAGCTGTTTTTT. Translation: CARSLPPGQGRTGELFF.

This clone was found a few times. The chain joins TRBV30 to TRBJ1-2; no firm D call. CDR1 is GTSNPN, CDR2 SVGIG, per germline (reference sequence). Trimming cost V 1 base and J 4 bases, with 10 bases left between them. The CDR3 extends over 13 amino acids. The CDR3 spells CAWSGGRLYGYTF. In DNA form, the CDR3 reads TGTGCCTGGAGTGGAGGGAGACTCTATGGCTACACCTTC.

The CDR3, as DNA: TGTGCCAGCTCACCTAGAACAGGGGGCTCTGGAAACACCATATATTTT. Residues: CASSPRTGGSGNTIYF. The rearrangement joins TRBV18 to TRBJ1-3; 8 bases agree with TRBD1. The CDR3 loop spans 16 amino acids. With V trimmed by 3 bases and J by 0 bases, 4 bases remained unmatched. Germline lookup yields CDR1 KGHSH and CDR2 LQKENI.

The rearrangement uses TRBV5-1 and TRBJ2-3; 8 nucleotides align to TRBD2. V trimming: 0 bases; J trimming: 3 bases; junction bases outside the gene matches: 9. The V gene's germline CDR1 is SGHRS and CDR2 YFSETQ. The CDR3 is made up of 17 amino acids. The CDR3 bases are TGCGCCAGCAGCTTGGGGCAAAGCGGGAGCGGGACAGATACGCAGTATTTT. It codes for CASSLGQSGSGTDTQYF.

This clone was counted only a few times. V and J are TRBV7-9 and TRBJ2-3; 7 bases map to TRBD2. The CDR3 consists of 18 residues. Germline trimming cut 0 bases from V and 2 bases from J; bases unmatched to any gene: 11. CDR1 and CDR2 (germline): SEHNR, FQNEAQ (reference sequence). CDR3 region: CASSLARGVTSVTDTQYF. The CDR3, as DNA: TGTGCCAGCAGCTTAGCCCGAGGGGTTACTAGCGTCACAGATACGCAGTATTTT.

This clone was picked up a small number of times. The rearrangement joins TRBV6-5 to TRBJ2-4; D unclear. The V gene's germline CDR1 is MNHEY and CDR2 SVGAGI. V lost 0 bases and J 3 bases, leaving 9 bases between the germline ends. The CDR3 is made up of 15 amino acids. CDR3 sequence (DNA): TGTGCCAGCAGTTACTCGAGAGGTGGCAAAAACATTCAGTACTTC. Encoded protein: CASSYSRGGKNIQYF.

The chain carries TRBV7-8 and TRBJ2-3; D unresolved. The germline gives CDR1 SGHVS, CDR2 FQNEAQ. The CDR3 runs 16 residues. Trimming took 1 base from V and 0 from J, leaving 11 bases between them. The CDR3 bases are TGTGCCAGCAGCTTAGGGCGGAAAACTAGCACAGATACGCAGTATTTT. Its translation: CASSLGRKTSTDTQYF. Together with reference TRBV7-8 and TRBJ2-3, the CDR3 gives the full variable domain: GAGVSQSPRYKVAKRGQDVALRCDPISGHVSLFWYQQALGQGPEFLTYFQNEAQLDKSGLPSDRFFAERPEGSVSTLKIQRTQQEDSAVYLCASSLGRKTSTDTQYFGPGTRLTVL.

The gene calls are TRBV28 and TRBJ1-2; D is possibly TRBD1 (5 bases). There are 12 residues in the CDR3. V was clipped by 3 bases and J by 4 bases, with 6 bases between them. Per germline, CDR1 MDHEN and CDR2 SYDVKM. DNA for the CDR3: TGTGCCAGCAGTTTGGGGGGCTATGGCTACACCTTC. Protein product: CASSLGGYGYTF.

This clone was observed a handful of times. This chain links TRBV7-2 with TRBJ1-2, with TRBD1 as a possible D gene (5 bases). This CDR3 has 15 amino acids. V was shortened by 2 bases and J by 4 bases, with 14 bases between the two germline ends. In germline, CDR1 is SGHTA, CDR2 FQGNSA. The CDR3 loop is CASSLKMAGGYGYTF. DNA for the CDR3: TGTGCCAGCAGCTTAAAGATGGCGGGGGGCTATGGCTACACCTTC.

The chain is built from TRBV18 and TRBJ2-3, with D unresolved. The V end lost 8 bases, the J end lost 4 bases, and 10 bases lay between the germline ends. This CDR3 contains 12 residues. Germline V gives CDR1 KGHSH, CDR2 LQKENI. The CDR3 region is CASGWRADTQYF. CDR3 nucleotides: TGTGCCAGCGGCTGGAGAGCAGATACGCAGTATTTT.

The chain employs TRBV7-3 and TRBJ2-2, with D perhaps matching TRBD2 (6 bases). V lost 2 bases to trimming and J lost 4 bases, with 14 bases between them. CDR1 is SGHTA and CDR2 is FQGTGA in the germline V gene. The CDR3 sequence is 16 residues long. This CDR3 reads CASSLGLATSTGELFF. In nucleotides, the CDR3 is TGTGCCAGCAGCTTAGGGCTAGCGACCAGCACCGGGGAGCTGTTTTTT.

The chain joins TRBV6-6 to TRBJ2-5, with D uncertain. Gene TRBJ2-7 matches the end of the DNA better, so the J call may be wrong. The CDR3 is 15 residues long. Germline V lookup: CDR1 MNHNY, CDR2 SVGAGI (reference sequence). The CDR3 DNA reads as TGTGCCAGCAGTCCAGCCGGAGAGGTCGCTTACGAGCAGTACTTC. Translated: CASSPAGEVAYEQYF.

There are a few counts of this clone. The chain is built from TRBV28 and TRBJ2-1; D is uncertain. Trimming took off 2 bases at V and 8 bases at J, with 7 bases between the two ends. The CDR3 totals 12 residues. Germline V gene lookup returns CDR1 MDHEN and CDR2 SYDVKM. The CDR3 here is CASSLNIYEQFF. The DNA of the CDR3 is TGTGCCAGCAGTTTAAACATTTATGAGCAGTTCTTC.

This clone was seen more than once but under ten times. The chain uses TRBV6-4 and TRBJ1-2; 9 nucleotides agree with TRBD1. CDR3 length: 15 amino acids. Germline V gene data show CDR1 as MRHNA and CDR2 as SNTAGT. The junction had 10 bases not matched to a gene; V was cut back by 3 bases and J by 8 bases. CDR3 region: CASSEGTGSPGGYTF. CDR3 bases: TGTGCCAGCAGTGAGGGGACAGGGAGCCCGGGCGGCTACACCTTC.

The chain recombines TRBV30 with TRBJ2-3; D gene ambiguous. The V gene lost 1 base and the J gene lost 6 bases, with 5 bases spanning the gap. CDR1 and CDR2 (germline): GTSNPN, SVGIG (reference sequence). The CDR3 is 11 amino acids. CDR3 sequence reads: CAWSGQDTQYF. CDR3 sequence (DNA): TGTGCCTGGAGTGGGCAGGATACGCAGTATTTT.

The chain couples TRBV29-1 to TRBJ1-4; 7 bases align to TRBD1. The CDR3 spans 12 residues. Trimming removed 5 bases from V and 8 bases from J; junction bases left unmatched: 5. Per the germline V gene, CDR1 is SQVTM and CDR2 is ANQGSEA. The CDR3 here is CSVWDSNEKLFF. The DNA for the CDR3 is TGCAGCGTTTGGGACAGTAACGAAAAACTGTTTTTT.

Ten or more counts support this clone. The chain has TRBV6-1 and TRBJ1-1, with D possibly being TRBD1 (6 bases). The CDR3 runs 15 residues. Trimming cost V 7 bases and J 4 bases, with 19 bases left between them. Germline CDR1 is MNHNS and CDR2 is SASEGT. The CDR3 nucleotides read TGTGCCAGCAACCCACAGGGTGCTGGGCCCACTGAAGCTTTCTTT. The encoded protein is CASNPQGAGPTEAFF.

This rearrangement joins TRBV7-9 to TRBJ1-6; TRBD1 aligns across 9 bases. The CDR3 totals 14 residues. The germline gives CDR1 SEHNR, CDR2 FQNEAQ (reference sequence). V trimming: 5 bases; J trimming: 8 bases; junction bases outside the gene matches: 4. CDR3 bases: TGTGCCAGCAGCCCCGGGACAGGGTATTCACCCCTCCACTTT. Translated, it gives CASSPGTGYSPLHF.

The chain combines TRBV5-6 with TRBJ2-3, with 8 nucleotides matching TRBD2. CDR1 is SGHDT, CDR2 YYEEEE, per germline. This CDR3 is built from 16 residues. V gave up 0 bases and J gave up 1 base; unmatched junction bases: 4. This CDR3 reads CASSLGGSGGTDTQYF. The CDR3 DNA sequence: TGTGCCAGCAGCTTGGGAGGTAGCGGGGGCACAGATACGCAGTATTTT.

A few counts support this clone. The J gene is TRBJ2-7, the V gene TRBV30, with D unclear. The V gene lost 6 bases and the J gene lost 1 base, with 13 bases spanning the gap. The length of the CDR3 is 13 residues. The germline V gene has CDR1 GTSNPN and CDR2 SVGIG (reference sequence). This chain's CDR3 is CACLAEGSYEQYF. CDR3 nucleotide sequence: TGTGCCTGCCTCGCGGAAGGATCCTACGAGCAGTACTTC.

The chain uses TRBV5-1 and TRBJ2-3; 7 nucleotides line up with TRBD2. The CDR3 consists of 14 residues. In germline, CDR1 is SGHRS, CDR2 YFSETQ. Germline trimming cut 0 bases from V and 4 bases from J; bases unmatched to any gene: 2. The CDR3 DNA sequence: TGCGCCAGCAGCTTGGTGGGGGGGGCAGATACGCAGTATTTT. Encoded protein: CASSLVGGADTQYF.